This TCR beta chain was recorded in a study of CD8 T cells in Susac syndrome. The CDR3 extends over 14 amino acids. V was trimmed by 5 bases and J by 7 bases, leaving 15 bases between them. From germline, CDR1 is SGHTA and CDR2 FQGNSA. FACS was used to enrich TEMRA cells, whereas the CD8+ and CD4+ T cells were obtained by negative isolation. RNA totalling about 0.45 to 1 ug underwent reverse transcription with random hexamers. Using its own MiXCR run on the immunoSEQ multiplex PCR reads, TCRdb lists one record per CDR3 protein. The table has 150,000 to 200,000 distinct CDR3 sequences, 85% to 95% seen once.

The sequencing sample was made of CD4+ T cells from PBMCs. The V call is TRBV7-2, the J call TRBJ2-1, with D perhaps assigned TRBD1 or TRBD2 (5 bases each). This TCR was sampled from a human donor in good health. The CDR3 here is CASSPHPRGNEQFF. DNA for the CDR3: TGTGCCAGCAGCCCTCACCCGAGGGGTAATGAGCAGTTCTTC.